This TCR beta chain was documented in a study of regulatory T cells in long-lasting Graves disease. Stated time point: newly diagnosed GD, antithyroid drugs for less than 3 months. PBMCs provided the RNA from which the TCR library was made. This clonotype was seen many times. The V gene's germline CDR1 is MNHNS and CDR2 SASEGT. This CDR3 contains 15 residues. V was pared by 6 bases and J by 1 base, with 15 bases between. The TCR beta library used iRepertoire HTBI primers with Arm-PCR amplification of CDR3. One entry per CDR3 protein results from TCRdb running MiXCR on the multiplex PCR reads. The repertoire holds about 400,000 distinct CDR3 sequences, roughly a sixth seen once, with 22% in the top ten.

The TCR sequence derives from a female donor with Graves disease. The sample was peripheral blood mononuclear cells (PBMCs), taken at new diagnosis, from a patient treated with antithyroid drugs. The chain has TRBV6-1 and TRBJ2-5, with D perhaps matching TRBD1 (6 bases). DNA for the CDR3: TGTGCCAGCAGACACAGGGCCCTAATCCAAGAGACCCAGTACTTC. Residues: CASRHRALIQETQYF.